This T cell receptor beta chain appears in the sequencing data of a study of PD-L1 blockade in urothelial cancer. At the level of the study: Patients took up atezolizumab in about 2014 at 1,200 mg intravenously every 3 weeks. Study-level points and caveats: Prediction of better survival came from below-median pretreatment blood TCR clonality.

Time point reported: pretreatment peripheral blood. About this clone: What it recognizes is unknown.

TCRdb's table, derived via immunoSEQ multiplex PCR, lists solely in-frame clones and lacks some. The sample holds approximately 50,000 clones, around 80% seen once. The CDR3 is 11 amino acids. The V and J ends lost 4 bases and 9 bases respectively, with 8 bases between them. Per germline, CDR1 SGHDT and CDR2 YYEEEE. The chain couples TRBV5-6 to TRBJ2-1; tentatively, D is TRBD2 (5 bases). The sequence came from a man in his sixties or seventies with urothelial cancer. The source was PBMCs, collected around atezolizumab (anti-PD-L1) treatment. In DNA, the CDR3 is TGTGCCAGCAGCAAAAGCGGTGAGCAGTTCTTC. This encodes CASSKSGEQFF.